This TCR beta chain was sequenced during a study of blood T cell repertoires in COVID-19. V lost 1 base, J lost 2 bases, and 12 bases stayed unmatched. This CDR3 is 17 amino acids long. Germline assignment: CDR1 SGHNT and CDR2 YYREEE (reference sequence). How the authors handled the data: How many nucleated cells were present was estimated from reference gene primer amplification. Method: immunoSEQ multiplex PCR; TCRdb's copy keeps in-frame clones and lacks some. That table is the source of V, J and clone size, and D and trimming were worked out from the DNA. In the table there are 140,000 to 150,000 clones, 87% of which are singletons. Before being deemed recovered, Cohort 3 donors had two negative PCRs, clearance, or symptom resolution.

Source material: PBMCs or T cells enriched from blood (not recorded which). This receptor was identified in a man aged 55 to 70 who had recovered from COVID-19. The chain links TRBV5-4 to TRBJ2-7, with 7 bases aligning to TRBD2. The CDR3 coding sequence is TGTGCCAGCAGCTTGTTTCCCCGCGGGAGAGAGGCCTACGAGCAGTACTTC. Protein: CASSLFPRGREAYEQYF.